Shown below are 15 T cell receptor beta chains from a single sample sequenced in a study of blood T cells in healthy people across ages. With a J-beta primer mix and a sample-barcoded 5' primer, a second PCR ran roughly 7 to 11 cycles. In TCRdb, the 5' RACE reads were re-called with MiXCR into one record per CDR3 protein. The data contain some 640,000 distinct CDR3 sequences, approximately 30% of them singletons. The specimen sequenced was blood. All receptors derive from a woman older than 75 in good health.

This clonotype appeared once. The V and J genes are TRBV20-1 and TRBJ2-3; 10 positions match TRBD2. Trimming removed 5 bases from V and 4 bases from J; junction bases left unmatched: 9. Germline assignment: CDR1 DFQATT and CDR2 SNEGSKA (reference sequence). The CDR3 totals 15 residues. CDR3 protein: CSAAEGTSEADTQYF. For the CDR3, the DNA is TGCAGTGCTGCCGAAGGGACTAGCGAGGCAGATACGCAGTATTTT.

The sample holds many counts of this clonotype. The rearrangement joins TRBV7-9 to TRBJ1-2, with 10 bases fitting TRBD1. The CDR3 length is 14 residues. The germline V gene has CDR1 SEHNR and CDR2 FQNEAQ (reference sequence). Trimming cost V 4 bases and J 3 bases; bases outside gene matches: 2. CDR3 in DNA: TGTGCCAGCAGCTCCGGGACAGGGGACTATGGCTACACCTTC. Protein: CASSSGTGDYGYTF.

To note about this clonotype: A read error is possible here, since a much larger clone lies one base away. The chain has TRBV20-1 and TRBJ2-1; no clear D. This CDR3 is built from 13 residues. Germline V gene lookup returns CDR1 DFQATT and CDR2 SNEGSKA (reference sequence). The CDR3 DNA reads TGCAGTGCTAGAGATCTCCCCTACAATGAGCGGTTCTTC. This codes for CSARDLPYNERFF.

As for this clonotype: This may be a read error, as it is one base from a much larger clone. In nucleotides, the CDR3 is TGTGCCATCAGGGTCGGACAGGTTACAGATACGCAGTATTTT. This encodes CAIRVGQVTDTQYF. V is TRBV10-3 and J is TRBJ2-3; 7 bases fit TRBD1. CDR1 is ENHRY, CDR2 SYGVKD, per germline. The CDR3 totals 14 residues. V gave up 6 bases and J gave up 3 bases; unmatched junction bases: 6.

A word on this clonotype: This may be a read error: a much more frequent sequence differs by one nucleotide. This sequence joins TRBV5-6 and TRBJ2-7; D is ambiguous. Between the trimmed V and J ends, which lost 4 bases and 4 bases, there was a span of 18 bases. The CDR3 runs to 15 residues. Germline CDR1 reads SGHDT; CDR2 reads YYEEEE. In DNA form, the CDR3 reads TGTGCCAGCAGCCTGAGAAGACAAAGAGGATACGAGCAGTACTTC. It specifies CASSLRRQRGYEQYF.

This clonotype was counted ten times or more. The rearrangement uses TRBV9 and TRBJ2-5, with D perhaps given as TRBD1 or TRBD2 (6 bases each). The V gene's germline CDR1 is SGDLS and CDR2 YYNGEE. V dropped 4 bases and J dropped 0 bases, with 13 bases sitting between them. The CDR3 totals 15 residues. CDR3 sequence reads: CASSPGGSHQETQYF. Here the CDR3 DNA reads TGTGCCAGCAGCCCCGGGGGCTCACACCAAGAGACCCAGTACTTC. The full variable domain, with the rest looked up from reference TRBV9 and TRBJ2-5, is DSGVTQTPKHLITATGQRVTLRCSPRSGDLSVYWYQQSLDQGLQFLIQYYNGEERAKGNILERFSAQQFPDLHSELNLSSLELGDSALYFCASSPGGSHQETQYFGPGTRLLVL.

This clonotype was observed many times. The V call is TRBV12-3 or TRBV12-4, the J call TRBJ2-3; D gene unclear. V was pared by 8 bases and J by 0 bases, with 9 bases between. This CDR3 spans 13 amino acids. The CDR3: CASRDTSTDTQYF. The CDR3, as DNA: TGTGCCAGCCGTGACACGAGCACAGATACGCAGTATTTT.

This clonotype was recorded many times. This chain uses TRBV21-1 with TRBJ2-7; the table's D call, TRBD1, was not checked against the DNA. TRBV21-1 is flagged as a pseudogene. There are 16 residues in the CDR3. The CDR3 region has the DNA TGTGCCAGCAGCGCCTCATCACAGGGGCAAACCTACGAGCAGTACTTC. It specifies CASSASSQGQTYEQYF.

This clonotype was found a few times. This sequence may be a read error, since a much larger clone differs from it by one base. The rearrangement joins TRBV5-1 to TRBJ2-7; no firm D call. Germline-derived CDR1 and CDR2 are SGHRS and YFSETQ. This CDR3 has 15 amino acids. CDR3 sequence: CAGSLDQVGSYEQYF. The CDR3 DNA reads TGCGCCGGCAGCTTGGACCAGGTAGGAAGCTACGAGCAGTACTTC.

This clonotype was seen a few times. The chain links TRBV2 to TRBJ2-7, with D hard to call. Between the trimmed V and J ends, which lost 5 bases and 3 bases, there was a span of 17 bases. The CDR3 sequence is 15 residues long. CDR1 is SNHLY, CDR2 FYNNEI, per germline. CDR3 amino acids: CASSKGATGLYEQYF. DNA for the CDR3: TGTGCCAGCAGTAAAGGCGCAACCGGGCTCTACGAGCAGTACTTC.

Comments on this clonotype: The junction departs from germline at one end; a sequencing error may be responsible. The chain uses TRBV5-1 and TRBJ1-1, with no clear D. The CDR3 spans 12 residues. The germline V gene has CDR1 SGHRS and CDR2 YFSETQ. The CDR3 reads CASRLEGLEAFF. The CDR3 DNA reads as TGCGCCAGCCGCTTGGAAGGGCTTGAAGCTTTCTTT.

With respect to this clonotype: A much larger clonotype is one base distant, so this may be a read error. The V call is TRBV25-1, the J call TRBJ2-7; TRBD2 might be the D (5 bases). CDR3 length equals 13 residues. CDR1 is MGHDK, CDR2 SYGVNS, per germline. The V gene lost 0 bases and the J gene lost 10 bases, with 13 bases spanning the gap. The CDR3 is CASSEYGSPSQYF. The CDR3 DNA follows: TGTGCCAGCAGTGAATACGGCTCACCTAGCCAGTACTTC.

Many counts were recorded for this clonotype. The chain recombines TRBV7-3 with TRBJ2-5; 7 bases are shared with TRBD1. Looked up from germline, CDR1 is SGHTA and CDR2 is FQGTGA. CDR3 length equals 15 residues. The junction had 6 bases not matched to a gene; V was cut back by 5 bases and J by 0 bases. The CDR3 here is CASSPGQHYQETQYF. CDR3 nucleotides: TGTGCCAGCAGCCCGGGACAGCACTACCAAGAGACCCAGTACTTC.

This chain uses TRBV28 with TRBJ1-1, with D perhaps TRBD1 (6 bases). The germline V and J ends were trimmed by 6 bases and 4 bases, with 9 bases remaining between them. Germline loops: CDR1 MDHEN, CDR2 SYDVKM. CDR3 length: 12 residues. CDR3 protein: CASRQGPTEAFF. The CDR3 DNA is TGTGCCAGCAGACAGGGCCCCACTGAAGCTTTCTTT.

Concerning this clonotype itself: A much larger clonotype is one base distant, so this may be a read error. The chain joins TRBV20-1 to TRBJ2-7; maybe TRBD2 (6 bases). The CDR3 runs 11 residues. Trimming removed 5 bases at V and 8 bases at J, with 13 bases between. Germline CDR1 and CDR2: DFQATT and SNEGSKA (reference sequence). The DNA for the CDR3 is TGCAGTGCTGGATTGGGGACTCAGCAGTACTTC. Translation gives CSAGLGTQQYF.